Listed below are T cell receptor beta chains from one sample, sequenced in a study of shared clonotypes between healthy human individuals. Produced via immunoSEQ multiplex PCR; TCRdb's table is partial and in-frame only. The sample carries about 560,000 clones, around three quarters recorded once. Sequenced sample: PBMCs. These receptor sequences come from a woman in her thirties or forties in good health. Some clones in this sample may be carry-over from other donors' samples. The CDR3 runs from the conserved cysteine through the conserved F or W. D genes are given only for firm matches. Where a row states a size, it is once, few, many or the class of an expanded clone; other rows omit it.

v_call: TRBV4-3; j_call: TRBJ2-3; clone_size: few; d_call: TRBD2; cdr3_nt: TGCGCCAGCAGCCAAGGGGGTGGGACTAGCGGGAGGGCCGGGGCTACGCAGTATTTT; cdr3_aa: CASSQGGGTSGRAGATQYF
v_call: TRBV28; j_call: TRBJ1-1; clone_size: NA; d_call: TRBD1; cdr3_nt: TGTGCCAGTACACAGGGGTTGGCCACTGAAGCTTTCTTT; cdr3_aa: CASTQGLATEAFF
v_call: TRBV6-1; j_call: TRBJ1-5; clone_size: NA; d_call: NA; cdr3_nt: TGTGCCAGCGGTGAACAGGGCAATCAGCCCCAGCATTTT; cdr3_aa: CASGEQGNQPQHF
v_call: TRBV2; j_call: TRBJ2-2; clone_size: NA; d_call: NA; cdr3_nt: TGTGCCAGCAGGGATCGCCGAAACACCGGGGAGCTGTTTTTT; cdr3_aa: CASRDRRNTGELFF
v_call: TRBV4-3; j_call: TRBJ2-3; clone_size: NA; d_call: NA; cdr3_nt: TGCGCCAGCAGCCAAGGGGGGGCAAGCACAGATACGCAGTATTTT; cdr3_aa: CASSQGGASTDTQYF
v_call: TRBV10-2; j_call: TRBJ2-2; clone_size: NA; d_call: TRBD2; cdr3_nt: TGCGCCAGCATGACTAGCGGAAACACCGGGGAGCTGTTTTTT; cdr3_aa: CASMTSGNTGELFF
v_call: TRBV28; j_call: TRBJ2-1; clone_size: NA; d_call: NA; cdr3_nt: TGTGCCAGCAGTTTGTCAGGGTATGACAATGAGCAGTTCTTC; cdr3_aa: CASSLSGYDNEQFF
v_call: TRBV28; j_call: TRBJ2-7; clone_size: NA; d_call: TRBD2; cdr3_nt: TGTGCCAGCAGTCCGGGACTAGCGGCCTACGAGCAGTACTTC; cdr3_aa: CASSPGLAAYEQYF
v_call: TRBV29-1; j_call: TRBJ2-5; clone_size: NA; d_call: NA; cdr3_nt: TGCAGCGTCCGAACTCCACGGGACAAGTACTTC; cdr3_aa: CSVRTPRDKYF
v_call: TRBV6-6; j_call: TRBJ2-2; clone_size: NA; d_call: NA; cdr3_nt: TGTGCCAGCAGTCCCCCCCCCGGGGAGCTGTTTTTT; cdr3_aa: CASSPPPGELFF
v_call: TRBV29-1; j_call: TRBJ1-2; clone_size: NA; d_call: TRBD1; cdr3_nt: TGCAGCGTTTCCGGAGACAGGGATGGGTCTGGCTACACCTTC; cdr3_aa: CSVSGDRDGSGYTF
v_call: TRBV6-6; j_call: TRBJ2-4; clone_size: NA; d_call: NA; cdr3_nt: TGTGCCAGCAGGGGCACGAACTCCCTAGCCAAAAACATTCAGTACTTC; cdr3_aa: CASRGTNSLAKNIQYF
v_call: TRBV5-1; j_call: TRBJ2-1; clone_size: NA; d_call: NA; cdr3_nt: TGCGCCAGCAGCTTGGTTCCCAGCGGTGAGCAGTTCTTC; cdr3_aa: CASSLVPSGEQFF
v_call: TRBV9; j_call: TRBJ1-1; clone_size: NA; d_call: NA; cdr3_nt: TGTGCCAGCAGCTCCCAGAGAGGGATTAGTAACACTGAAGCTTTCTTT; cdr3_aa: CASSSQRGISNTEAFF
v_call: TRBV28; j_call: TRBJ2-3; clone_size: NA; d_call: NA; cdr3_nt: TGTGCCAGCGCCCCTCCACGGTTGTGGGTGCATACGCAGTATTTT; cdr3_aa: CASAPPRLWVHTQYF
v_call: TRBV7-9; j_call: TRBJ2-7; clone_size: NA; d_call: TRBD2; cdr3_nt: TGTGCCAGCAGCTTTGGCGGGGGTTTCTCCTACGAGCAGTACTTC; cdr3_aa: CASSFGGGFSYEQYF
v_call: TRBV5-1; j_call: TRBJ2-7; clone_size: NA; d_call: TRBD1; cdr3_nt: TGCGCCAGCAGCCTGGGACAGGGGGTGGTCGAGCAGTACTTC; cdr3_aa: CASSLGQGVVEQYF
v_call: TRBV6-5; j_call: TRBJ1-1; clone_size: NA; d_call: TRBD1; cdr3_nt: TGTGCCAGCAGACAGACAGGGCGCACTGAAGCTTTCTTT; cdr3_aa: CASRQTGRTEAFF
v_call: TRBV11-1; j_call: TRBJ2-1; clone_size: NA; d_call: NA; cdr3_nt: TGTGCCAGCAGCTGGACCTCAGCGAGCGGTAATGAGCAGTTCTTC; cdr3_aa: CASSWTSASGNEQFF
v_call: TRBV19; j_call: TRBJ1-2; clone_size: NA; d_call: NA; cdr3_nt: TGTGCCAGTATGGCGGGTAAAGTCAATGGCTACACCTTC; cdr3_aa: CASMAGKVNGYTF
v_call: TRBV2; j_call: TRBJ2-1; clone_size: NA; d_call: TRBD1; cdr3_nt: TGTGCCAGCAGTCCGGGACAGTCCTACAATGAGCAGTTCTTC; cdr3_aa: CASSPGQSYNEQFF
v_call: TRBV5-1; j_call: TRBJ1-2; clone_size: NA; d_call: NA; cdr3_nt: TGCGCCAGCAGCCCCCAGGCTCCTAACTATGGCTACACCTTC; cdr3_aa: CASSPQAPNYGYTF
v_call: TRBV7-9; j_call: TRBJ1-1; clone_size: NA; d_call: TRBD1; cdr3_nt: TGTGCCAGCAGCGGTGCGGGGGACAGGGCTAAGAACACTGAAGCTTTCTTT; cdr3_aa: CASSGAGDRAKNTEAFF
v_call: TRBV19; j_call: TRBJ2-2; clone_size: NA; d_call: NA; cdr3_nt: TGTGCCAGTAGTATAAGGGTGAACACCGGGGAGCTGTTTTTT; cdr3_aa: CASSIRVNTGELFF
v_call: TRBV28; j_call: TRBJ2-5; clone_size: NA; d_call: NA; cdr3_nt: TGTGCCAGCAGTTCACCAGGGGGAGGGTTAGAGACCCAGTACTTC; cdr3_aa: CASSSPGGGLETQYF
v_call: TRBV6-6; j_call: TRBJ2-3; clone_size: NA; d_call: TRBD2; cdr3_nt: TGTGCCAGCCAGCGCGGGACTAGCGGAAGCACAGATACGCAGTATTTT; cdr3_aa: CASQRGTSGSTDTQYF
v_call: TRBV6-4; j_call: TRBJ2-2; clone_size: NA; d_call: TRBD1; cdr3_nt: TGTGCCAGCAGTCCGGGACAGGGGAGCGGGGAGCTGTTTTTT; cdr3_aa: CASSPGQGSGELFF
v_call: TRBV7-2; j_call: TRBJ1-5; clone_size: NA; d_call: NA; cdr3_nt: TGTGCCAGCAGCTTAGCGTGGAATCAGCCCCAGCATTTT; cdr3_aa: CASSLAWNQPQHF
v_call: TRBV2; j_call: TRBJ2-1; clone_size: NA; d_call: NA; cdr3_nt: TGTGCCAGCAGCCCAAGGACCTACAATGAGCAGTTCTTC; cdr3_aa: CASSPRTYNEQFF
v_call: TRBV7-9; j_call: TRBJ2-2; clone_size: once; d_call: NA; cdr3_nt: TGTGCCAGCAGCTTACTTGGACGTGGGGGAATAAACACCGGGGAGCTGTTTTTT; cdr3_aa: CASSLLGRGGINTGELFF
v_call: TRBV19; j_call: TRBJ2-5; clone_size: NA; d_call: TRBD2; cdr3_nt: TGTGCCAGTAGTACCCTAGCGGGAGGGGAGACCCAGTACTTC; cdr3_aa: CASSTLAGGETQYF
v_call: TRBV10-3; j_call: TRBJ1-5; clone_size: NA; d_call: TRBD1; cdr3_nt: TGTGCCATCAGGACAGGGGCGGGTCAGCCCCAGCATTTT; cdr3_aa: CAIRTGAGQPQHF
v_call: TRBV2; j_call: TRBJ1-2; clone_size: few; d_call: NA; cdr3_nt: TGTGCCAGCGGGCAAGCCTATGGCTACACCTTC; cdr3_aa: CASGQAYGYTF
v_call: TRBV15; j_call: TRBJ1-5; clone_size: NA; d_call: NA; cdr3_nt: TGTGCCACCAGCAGAGATCTTCAGGCTTCGGTCCAGCCCCAGCATTTT; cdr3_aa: CATSRDLQASVQPQHF
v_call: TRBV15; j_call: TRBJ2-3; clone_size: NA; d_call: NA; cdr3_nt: TGTGCCACCAGCAGAGATCGCGGTGACTGGGATACGCAGTATTTT; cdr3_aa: CATSRDRGDWDTQYF
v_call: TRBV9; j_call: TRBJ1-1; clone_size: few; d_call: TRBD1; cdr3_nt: TGTGCCAGCAGCGCCAGGACAGGTGAAGCTTTCTTT; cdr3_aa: CASSARTGEAFF
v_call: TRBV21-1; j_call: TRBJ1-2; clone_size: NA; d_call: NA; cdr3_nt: TGTGCCAGCCGGGACAGTCTCTATGGCTACACCTTC; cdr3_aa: CASRDSLYGYTF
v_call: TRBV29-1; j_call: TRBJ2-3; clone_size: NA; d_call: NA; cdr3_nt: TGCAGCGTTAGAAAAGGAGGGAATTTCGCAGATACGCAGTATTTT; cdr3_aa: CSVRKGGNFADTQYF
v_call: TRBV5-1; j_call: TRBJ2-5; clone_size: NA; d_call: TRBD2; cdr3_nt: TGCGCCAGCAGCTTGGCCCGGGCTAGCGGGCACCAAGAGACCCAGTACTTC; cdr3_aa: CASSLARASGHQETQYF
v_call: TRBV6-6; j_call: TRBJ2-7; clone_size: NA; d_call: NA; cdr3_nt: TGTGCCAGCAGTTACAGGGGAAGCGAGCAGTACTTC; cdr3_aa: CASSYRGSEQYF
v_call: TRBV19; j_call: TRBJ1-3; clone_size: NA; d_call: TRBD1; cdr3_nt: TGTGCCAGCTTGGACAGGGCATACACCATATATTTT; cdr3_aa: CASLDRAYTIYF
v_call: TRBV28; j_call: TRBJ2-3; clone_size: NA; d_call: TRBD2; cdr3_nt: TGTGCCAGCAGTCCTCGTAGCGGGAGTAGCACAGATACGCAGTATTTT; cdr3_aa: CASSPRSGSSTDTQYF
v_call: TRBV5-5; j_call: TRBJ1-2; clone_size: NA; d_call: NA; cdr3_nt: TGTGCCAGCAGCTTGGGAGGGGGTGGCTATGGCTACACCTTC; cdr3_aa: CASSLGGGGYGYTF
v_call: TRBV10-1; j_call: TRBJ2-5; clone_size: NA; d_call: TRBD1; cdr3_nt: TGCGCCAAGGGGGCCGACCGAGGCCAAGAGACCCAGTACTTC; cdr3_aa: CAKGADRGQETQYF
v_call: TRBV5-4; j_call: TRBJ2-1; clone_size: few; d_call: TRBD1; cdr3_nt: TGTGCCAGCAGCTCCGGGACAGGAGGTTACAATGAGCAGTTCTTC; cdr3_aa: CASSSGTGGYNEQFF
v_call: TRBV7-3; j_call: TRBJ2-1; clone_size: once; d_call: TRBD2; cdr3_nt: TGTGCCAGCAGCCTCACTAGCGGGAATTACAATGAGCAGTTCTTC; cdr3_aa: CASSLTSGNYNEQFF
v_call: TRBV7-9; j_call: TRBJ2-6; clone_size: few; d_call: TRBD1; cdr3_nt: TGTGCCAGCAGCTCGACAGGGCCTCTCTTTCGGGCCAACGTCCTGACTTTC; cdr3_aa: CASSSTGPLFRANVLTF
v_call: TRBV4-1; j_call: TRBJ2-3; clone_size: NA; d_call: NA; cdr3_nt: TGCGCCAGCAGCCCACCTAGGACGCGGGATAGTCCAGATACGCAGTATTTT; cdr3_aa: CASSPPRTRDSPDTQYF
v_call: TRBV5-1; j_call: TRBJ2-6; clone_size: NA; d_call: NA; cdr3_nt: TGCGCCAGCAGCTCCAGCTCTGGGGCCAACGTCCTGACTTTC; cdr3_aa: CASSSSSGANVLTF
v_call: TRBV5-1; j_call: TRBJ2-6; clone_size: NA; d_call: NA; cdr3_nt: TGCGCCAGCAGCTTGACCACCACAGGGTTCGGGGCCAACGTCCTGACTTTC; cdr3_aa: CASSLTTTGFGANVLTF
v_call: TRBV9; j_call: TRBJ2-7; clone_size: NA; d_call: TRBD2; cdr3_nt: TGTGCCAGCAGCCCTGGGACTAGCCGCGTCGAGCAGTACTTC; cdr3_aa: CASSPGTSRVEQYF
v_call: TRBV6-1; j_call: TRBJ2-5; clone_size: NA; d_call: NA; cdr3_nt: TGTGCCAGCAGTGACGCCCTAGTAGCGACACAAGAGGCCCAGTACTTC; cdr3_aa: CASSDALVATQEAQYF
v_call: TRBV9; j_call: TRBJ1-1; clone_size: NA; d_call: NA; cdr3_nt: TGTGCCAGCAGCGTAGTAACAGGGCCGAACACTGAAGCTTTCTTT; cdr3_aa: CASSVVTGPNTEAFF
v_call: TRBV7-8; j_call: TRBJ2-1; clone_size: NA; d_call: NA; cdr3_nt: TGTGCCAGCAGCTTTCGCAACAATGAGCAGTTCTTC; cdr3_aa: CASSFRNNEQFF